This entry lists 14 T cell receptor beta chains sequenced from one sample in a study of T cell responses to AZD1222 COVID-19 vaccine. This table comes from immunoSEQ multiplex PCR, and its TCRdb copy is limited to in-frame clones, with some not included. The sample lists approximately 170,000 clones; roughly 88% were seen once. The sequenced sample was peripheral blood, obtained 28 days after the second AZD1222 dose. These TCRs come from an adult who received the AZD1222 COVID-19 vaccine.

V is TRBV2 and J is TRBJ1-5; TRBD1 is a possible D gene (5 bases). Germline assignment: CDR1 SNHLY and CDR2 FYNNEI. This CDR3 is built from 15 residues. Trimming took off 3 bases at V and 2 bases at J, with 11 bases between the two ends. The CDR3 protein is CASSEQGWGNQPQHF. The CDR3 coding sequence is TGTGCCAGCAGTGAGCAGGGTTGGGGCAATCAGCCCCAGCATTTT.

The chain is built from TRBV7-2 and TRBJ2-4; a weak D match, TRBD1 (7 bases). Trimming took 6 bases from V and 8 from J, leaving 17 bases between them. Looked up from germline, CDR1 is SGHTA and CDR2 is FQGNSA. The CDR3 totals 14 residues. As DNA, the CDR3 is TGTGCCAGCAGGCTTGGAGGGGGCGGGGACATTCAGTACTTC. Translation gives CASRLGGGGDIQYF.

V and J are TRBV18 and TRBJ2-1, with TRBD2 matching over 13 bases. The CDR3 sequence is 16 residues long. Trimming cost V 2 bases and J 8 bases; bases outside gene matches: 6. The germline V gene has CDR1 KGHSH and CDR2 LQKENI. This CDR3 is CASSPGLAGVSDEQFF. Here the CDR3 DNA reads TGTGCCAGCTCACCAGGACTAGCGGGGGTCAGTGATGAGCAGTTCTTC.

The genes are TRBV4-1 and TRBJ2-2, with D perhaps TRBD2 (6 bases). Germline loops: CDR1 MGHRA, CDR2 YSYEKL. CDR3 length equals 17 residues. Trimming cost V 0 bases and J 6 bases, with 17 bases left between them. The CDR3 here is CASSQEPRRGKAGELFF. As DNA, the CDR3 is TGCGCCAGCAGCCAAGAACCACGGCGGGGTAAGGCCGGGGAGCTGTTTTTT.

J is TRBJ1-3 and V is TRBV28; the D is unclear. With 1 base removed from V and 2 bases from J, the gap between germline ends came to 9 bases. There are 15 residues in the CDR3. CDR1 is MDHEN, CDR2 SYDVKM, per germline. This CDR3 is CASSLSRATGNTIYF. DNA of the CDR3: TGTGCCAGCAGTTTATCCCGGGCCACTGGAAACACCATATATTTT.

This chain connects TRBV7-3 to TRBJ2-5, with unresolved D. Trimming took off 2 bases at V and 1 base at J, with 5 bases between the two ends. This CDR3 is 13 amino acids long. Germline CDR1 and CDR2: SGHTA and FQGTGA. The CDR3 loop is CASSLRGQETQYF. CDR3 nucleotides: TGTGCCAGCAGCTTACGAGGCCAAGAGACCCAGTACTTC.

The CDR3 protein is CASSQDRDRVSNQPQHF. The CDR3 DNA sequence: TGCGCCAGCAGCCAAGATCGGGACAGGGTAAGCAATCAGCCCCAGCATTTT. V and J are TRBV4-1 and TRBJ1-5; 9 bases map to TRBD1. CDR3 length: 17 residues. Germline-derived CDR1 and CDR2 are MGHRA and YSYEKL. The trim removed 0 bases at V and 1 base at J, leaving 4 bases unmatched.

The genes are TRBV2 and TRBJ2-7; TRBD2 aligns across 11 bases. The germline CDR1 and CDR2 sequences are SNHLY and FYNNEI. V was pared by 9 bases and J by 5 bases, with 12 bases of the junction left unmatched. There are 15 residues in the CDR3. The CDR3 sequence: CASIWTPGLADEQYF. CDR3 nucleotide sequence: TGTGCCAGTATTTGGACGCCGGGACTAGCGGACGAGCAGTACTTC. The full variable domain, with the rest looked up from reference TRBV2 and TRBJ2-7, is EPEVTQTPSHQVTQMGQEVILRCVPISNHLYFYWYRQILGQKVEFLVSFYNNEISEKSEIFDDQFSVERPDGSNFTLKIRSTKLEDSAMYFCASIWTPGLADEQYFGPGTRLTVT.

V usage is TRBV5-6 and J usage is TRBJ2-1, with D hard to call. Germline V gene lookup returns CDR1 SGHDT and CDR2 YYEEEE. V dropped 6 bases and J dropped 9 bases, with 10 bases sitting between them. The CDR3 spans 11 residues. CDR3 in amino acids: CASTKSGEQFF. CDR3 sequence (DNA): TGTGCCAGCACCAAGTCAGGTGAGCAGTTCTTC. Full variable domain (rest looked up from reference TRBV5-6 and TRBJ2-1): DAGVTQSPTHLIKTRGQQVTLRCSPKSGHDTVSWYQQALGQGPQFIFQYYEEEERQRGNFPDRFSGHQFPNYSSELNVNALLLGDSALYLCASTKSGEQFFGPGTRLTVL.

The chain recombines TRBV6-5 with TRBJ2-1; 14 bases agree with TRBD2. Germline trimming cut 6 bases from V and 9 bases from J; bases unmatched to any gene: 1. The CDR3 runs to 13 residues. CDR1 is MNHEY, CDR2 SVGAGI, per germline. The CDR3 protein is CASRTSGGVEQFF. CDR3 nucleotides: TGTGCCAGCAGGACTAGCGGGGGGGTTGAGCAGTTCTTC.

This rearrangement joins TRBV6-6 to TRBJ1-3, with a weak D call TRBD1 (6 bases). There are 16 residues in the CDR3. Germline V gives CDR1 MNHNY, CDR2 SVGAGI (reference sequence). Trimming cost V 7 bases and J 0 bases, with 16 bases left between them. The CDR3 loop is CASTPQGRSSGNTIYF. CDR3 bases: TGTGCCAGCACTCCACAGGGACGAAGCTCTGGAAACACCATATATTTT.

This clone was detected once. This rearrangement joins TRBV18 to TRBJ1-4; 11 nucleotides match TRBD1. V lost 4 bases and J lost 0; bases outside the gene matches: 19. CDR1 and CDR2 from the germline V gene are KGHSH and LQKENI. This CDR3 spans 22 amino acids. The CDR3 sequence: CASSLIPSGTGGGKATNEKLFF. CDR3 sequence (DNA): TGTGCCAGCTCACTAATCCCCTCCGGGACAGGGGGGGGAAAGGCAACTAATGAAAAACTGTTTTTT.

The J gene is TRBJ1-1, the V gene TRBV13, with D tentatively TRBD1 (5 bases). The CDR3 runs to 13 residues. Germline V gene lookup returns CDR1 PRHDT and CDR2 FYEKMQ (reference sequence). Deletions cut 3 bases from V and 4 bases from J, with 9 bases between. The CDR3 DNA follows: TGTGCCAGCAGCTTGGGACGGTTCACTGAAGCTTTCTTT. Translating it yields CASSLGRFTEAFF.

This rearrangement joins TRBV5-1 to TRBJ1-6, with D possibly matching TRBD1 (5 bases). With 4 bases removed from V and 8 bases from J, the gap between germline ends came to 13 bases. Germline V gene data show CDR1 as SGHRS and CDR2 as YFSETQ. The CDR3 sequence is 14 residues long. As DNA, the CDR3 is TGCGCCAGCAGCCCCGGGACGGGGTATTCACCCCTCCACTTT. Translating it yields CASSPGTGYSPLHF.